Following are 3 T cell receptor beta chains from one sample sequenced in a study of Graves' ophthalmopathy and Graves' hyperthyroidism. Researchers took RNA transcripts and amplified TCR beta CDR3 regions from them. Following a first-round RT-PCR that used HTBI primers, a second-round multiplex PCR was carried out. TCRdb reanalysed the multiplex PCR reads using MiXCR and keeps one entry per CDR3 protein. The data show roughly 500,000 distinct CDR3 sequences, with approximately 14% seen just once and about 9.4% held by the top ten. The specimen was blood. These receptor sequences come from a woman younger than 45 with Graves' ophthalmopathy.

In its sample, this clonotype was seen many times. The chain joins TRBV28 to TRBJ1-1, with 7 positions matching TRBD1. Germline loops: CDR1 MDHEN, CDR2 SYDVKM. V lost 4 bases to trimming and J lost 3 bases; unmatched junction nucleotides: 8. The CDR3 contains 15 residues. CDR3 coding DNA: TGTGCCAGCAGTTGGGACAGACTCGGGGACACTGAAGCTTTCTTT. Encoded protein: CASSWDRLGDTEAFF.

This clonotype came up many times. The chain recombines TRBV28 with TRBJ2-5; 7 bases fit TRBD2. The CDR3 is 14 residues long. Germline trimming cut 6 bases from V and 5 bases from J; bases unmatched to any gene: 9. Per germline, CDR1 MDHEN and CDR2 SYDVKM. DNA of the CDR3: TGTGCCAGCAGCCCCGGGGGGTATTCGGAGACCCAGTACTTC. This sequence encodes CASSPGGYSETQYF.

V usage is TRBV18 and J usage is TRBJ2-5; D remains unclear. In germline, CDR1 is KGHSH, CDR2 LQKENI. CDR3 size: 14 residues. V dropped 0 bases and J dropped 5 bases, with 10 bases sitting between them. This chain's CDR3 is CASSPPGPKETQYF. The CDR3 bases are TGTGCCAGCTCACCACCGGGCCCGAAGGAGACCCAGTACTTC. The full variable domain, its missing parts supplied by reference TRBV18 and TRBJ2-5, is NAGVMQNPRHLVRRRGQEARLRCSPMKGHSHVYWYRQLPEEGLKFMVYLQKENIIDESGMPKERFSAEFPKEGPSILRIQQVVRGDSAAYFCASSPPGPKETQYFGPGTRLLVL.